In its sample, the clone carrying this TCR beta chain was seen once. Data came from immunoSEQ multiplex PCR; TCRdb stores just in-frame clones and leaves some out. Of tens of thousands of clones in the sample, less than 90% were seen once. The CDR3 runs 18 residues. Germline CDR1 is SGHDN and CDR2 is FVKESK. V lost 4 bases, J lost 8 bases, and 27 bases lay in between. Time point defined: pretreatment peripheral blood. Urothelial carcinoma in patients was locally advanced or metastatic. The data belong to a study of PD-L1 blockade in urothelial cancer. Overall study context: The number of prior chemotherapy regimens per patient was 0 to 3. T cells were recovered from blood samples at a median of around 140,000. Blood analyses occurred 3 weeks (second dose) and 6 weeks post treatment start.

Source: PBMCs, taken around atezolizumab (anti-PD-L1) treatment. V is TRBV14 and J is TRBJ2-1; D uncertain. This receptor was obtained from a man in his sixties with urothelial cancer. In DNA, the CDR3 is TGTGCCAGCAGCCGCGCCTTCCAAGGCGGTGGCCGAGTCGATGAGCAGTTCTTC. It is translated as CASSRAFQGGGRVDEQFF.